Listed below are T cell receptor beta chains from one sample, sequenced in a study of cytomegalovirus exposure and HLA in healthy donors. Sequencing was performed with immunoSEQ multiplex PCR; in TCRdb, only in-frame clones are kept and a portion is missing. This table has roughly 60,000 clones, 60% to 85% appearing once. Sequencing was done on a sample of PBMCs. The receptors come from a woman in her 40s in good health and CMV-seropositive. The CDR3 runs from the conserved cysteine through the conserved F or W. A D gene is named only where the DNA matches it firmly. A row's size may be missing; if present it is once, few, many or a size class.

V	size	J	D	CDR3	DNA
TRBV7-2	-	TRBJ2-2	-	CASGPNTGELFF	TGTGCCAGCGGCCCGAACACCGGGGAGCTGTTTTTT
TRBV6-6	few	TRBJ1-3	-	CAIGRSYSGNTIYF	TGTGCCATCGGCCGGAGCTACTCTGGAAACACCATATATTTT
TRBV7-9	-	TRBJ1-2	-	CSSSLALGQGNGYTF	TGTTCCAGCAGCTTAGCGCTGGGGCAGGGAAATGGCTACACCTTC
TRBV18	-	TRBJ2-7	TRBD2	CASSPPGLAGYEQYF	TGTGCCAGCTCACCACCTGGACTAGCTGGCTACGAGCAGTACTTC
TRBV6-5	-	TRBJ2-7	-	CASSVVVASHEQYF	TGTGCCAGCTCCGTTGTGGTGGCCTCGCACGAGCAGTACTTC
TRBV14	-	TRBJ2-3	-	CASSQEQGWDTQYF	TGTGCCAGCAGCCAAGAACAGGGATGGGATACGCAGTATTTT
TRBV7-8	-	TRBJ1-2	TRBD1	CASSLRVTGGYGYTF	TGTGCCAGCAGCTTAAGGGTGACAGGGGGTTATGGCTACACCTTC
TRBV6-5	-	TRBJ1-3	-	CASSYSGGSGNTIYF	TGTGCCAGCAGTTACTCGGGAGGCTCTGGAAACACCATATATTTT
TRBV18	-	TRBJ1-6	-	CASSGTGSSPLHF	TGTGCCAGCTCTGGAACAGGGAGTTCACCCCTCCACTTT
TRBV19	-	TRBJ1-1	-	CASSLAVVGEAFF	TGTGCCAGTAGTCTCGCGGTGGTTGGTGAAGCTTTCTTT
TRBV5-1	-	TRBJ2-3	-	CASSTRTAKTDTQYF	TGCGCCAGCAGTACCCGGACAGCAAAAACAGATACGCAGTATTTT
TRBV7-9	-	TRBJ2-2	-	CASSHPTGESTGELFF	TGTGCCAGCAGCCACCCCACCGGGGAATCCACCGGGGAGCTGTTTTTT
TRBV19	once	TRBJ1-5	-	CASRGDSNQPQHF	TGTGCCAGTAGAGGGGATAGCAATCAGCCCCAGCATTTT
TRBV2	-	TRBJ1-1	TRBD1	CASRLLDRDTEAFF	TGTGCCAGCAGGCTACTGGACAGGGACACTGAAGCTTTCTTT
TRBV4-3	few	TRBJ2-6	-	CASSHQQGNSGANVLTF	TGCGCCAGCAGCCACCAACAGGGAAACTCTGGGGCCAACGTCCTGACTTTC
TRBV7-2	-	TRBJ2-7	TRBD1	CASSPTGAPYEQYF	TGTGCCAGCAGTCCGACAGGGGCCCCGTACGAGCAGTACTTC
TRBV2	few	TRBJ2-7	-	CASSGGSYSYEQYF	TGTGCCAGCAGTGGAGGCAGCTACTCCTACGAGCAGTACTTC
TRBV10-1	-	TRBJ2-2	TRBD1	CASSEMTGLNTGELFF	TGCGCCAGCAGTGAGATGACAGGGTTAAATACCGGGGAGCTGTTTTTT
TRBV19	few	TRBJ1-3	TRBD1	CASSTRTGGNTIYF	TGTGCCAGTAGTACACGGACAGGCGGAAACACCATATATTTT
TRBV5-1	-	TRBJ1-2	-	CASSPQGKDYGYTF	TGCGCCAGCAGCCCTCAGGGGAAGGACTATGGCTACACCTTC
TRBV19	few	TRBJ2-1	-	CASSIQGGNEQFF	TGTGCCAGTAGTATCCAGGGGGGAAATGAGCAGTTCTTC
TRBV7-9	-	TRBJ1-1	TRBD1	CASSLQGATEAFF	TGTGCCAGCAGCCTACAGGGGGCCACTGAAGCTTTCTTT
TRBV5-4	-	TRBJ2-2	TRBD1	CASSHPGQIITGELFF	TGTGCCAGCAGCCACCCGGGACAGATCATCACCGGGGAGCTGTTTTTT
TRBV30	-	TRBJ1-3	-	CAWSVQGGVSGNTIYF	TGTGCCTGGAGTGTCCAAGGGGGGGTCTCTGGAAACACCATATATTTT
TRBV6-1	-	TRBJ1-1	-	CASSLTVNTEAFF	TGTGCCAGCAGTCTAACGGTGAACACTGAAGCTTTCTTT
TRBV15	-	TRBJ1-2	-	CATSREREQYGYTF	TGTGCCACCAGCAGAGAGAGGGAGCAGTATGGCTACACCTTC
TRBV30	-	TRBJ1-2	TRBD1	CAWSVTFRGLSGYTF	TGTGCCTGGAGTGTAACGTTTAGGGGGCTTTCCGGCTACACCTTC
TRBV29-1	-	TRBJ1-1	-	CSVEGVRPEAFF	TGCAGCGTTGAAGGGGTGAGGCCTGAAGCTTTCTTT
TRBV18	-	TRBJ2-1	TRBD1	CASSPTGQGVSPEQFF	TGTGCCAGCTCACCAACTGGACAGGGAGTTTCCCCTGAGCAGTTCTTC
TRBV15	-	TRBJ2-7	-	CATSRGGGREGYEQYF	TGTGCCACCAGCAGAGGGGGGGGCAGGGAAGGTTACGAGCAGTACTTC
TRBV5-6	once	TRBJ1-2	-	CASSLVRGGYTF	TGTGCCAGCAGCTTGGTCAGAGGTGGCTACACCTTC
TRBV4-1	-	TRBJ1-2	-	CASSQVGRNPRFGYTF	TGCGCCAGCAGCCAAGTGGGGAGGAACCCCCGCTTTGGCTACACCTTC
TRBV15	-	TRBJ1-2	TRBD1	CATSRRTGTGYTF	TGTGCCACCAGCAGGAGGACAGGGACCGGCTACACCTTC
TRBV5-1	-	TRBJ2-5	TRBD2	CASSLAPGGQETQYF	TGCGCCAGCAGCTTGGCCCCGGGGGGCCAAGAGACCCAGTACTTC
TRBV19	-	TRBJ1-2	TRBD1	CASSPRATGGGYTF	TGTGCCAGTAGTCCCAGGGCCACAGGGGGAGGCTACACCTTC
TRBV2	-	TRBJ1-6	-	CASSVRRDNSPLHF	TGTGCCAGCAGTGTGAGGAGGGATAATTCACCCCTCCACTTT
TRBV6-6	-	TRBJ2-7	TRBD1	CASSYEGAPSSYEQYF	TGTGCCAGCAGTTACGAGGGGGCCCCGAGCTCCTACGAGCAGTACTTC
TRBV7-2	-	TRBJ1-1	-	CASSLGLGGTEAFF	TGTGCCAGCAGCTTAGGTTTGGGGGGGACTGAAGCTTTCTTT
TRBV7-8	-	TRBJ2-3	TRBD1	CASSPMTGNLLDTQYF	TGTGCCAGCAGCCCCATGACAGGGAATTTGTTAGATACGCAGTATTTT
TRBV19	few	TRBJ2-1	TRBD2	CASSIGEPGLAGNNEQFF	TGTGCCAGTAGTATCGGGGAACCAGGACTAGCGGGGAACAATGAGCAGTTCTTC
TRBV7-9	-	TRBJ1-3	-	CASGGNTIYF	TGTGCCAGCGGGGGGAACACCATATATTTT
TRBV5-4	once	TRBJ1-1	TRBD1	CASTQDSRGREAFF	TGTGCCAGCACCCAAGATAGCAGGGGGCGTGAAGCTTTCTTT
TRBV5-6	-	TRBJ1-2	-	CASSLETDNYGYTF	TGTGCCAGCAGCTTGGAAACGGACAATTATGGCTACACCTTC
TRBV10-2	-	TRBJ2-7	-	CASSPWEDPYEQYF	TGCGCCAGCTCCCCGTGGGAGGACCCCTACGAGCAGTACTTC
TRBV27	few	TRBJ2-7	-	CASSWGTPYEQYF	TGTGCCAGCAGTTGGGGGACTCCCTACGAGCAGTACTTC
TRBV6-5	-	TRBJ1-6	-	CASSYSGGCSPLHF	TGTGCCAGCAGTTACTCGGGAGGTTGTTCACCCCTCCACTTT
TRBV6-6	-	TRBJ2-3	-	CASSRGLLQYF	TGTGCCAGCAGTCGTGGACTATTGCAGTATTTT
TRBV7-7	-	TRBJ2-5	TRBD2	CASSLVRGGQETQYF	TGTGCTAGCAGCTTAGTACGCGGGGGGCAAGAGACCCAGTACTTC
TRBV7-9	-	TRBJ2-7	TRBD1	CASNSPRQGVIYEQYF	TGTGCCAGCAACAGTCCCAGGCAGGGGGTTATCTACGAGCAGTACTTC
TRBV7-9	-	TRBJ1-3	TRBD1	CASNRGQSSGNTIYF	TGTGCCAGCAATCGGGGACAGTCCTCTGGAAACACCATATATTTT
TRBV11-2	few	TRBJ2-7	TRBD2	CASSLSGTSGVYEQYF	TGTGCCAGCAGCTTGTCGGGGACTAGCGGGGTCTACGAGCAGTACTTC
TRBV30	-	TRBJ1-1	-	CAWSLTLNTEAFF	TGTGCCTGGAGCCTGACTTTGAACACTGAAGCTTTCTTT
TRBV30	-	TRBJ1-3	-	CAWRGSSSGNTIYF	TGTGCCTGGAGAGGATCTAGCTCTGGAAACACCATATATTTT
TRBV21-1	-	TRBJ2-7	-	CASSKCGTVTSYEQYF	TGTGCCAGCAGCAAATGTGGGACAGTGACTTCCTACGAGCAGTACTTC
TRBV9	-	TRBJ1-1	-	CASSGHNGLAEAFF	TGTGCCAGCAGCGGTCACAACGGGTTGGCTGAAGCTTTCTTT